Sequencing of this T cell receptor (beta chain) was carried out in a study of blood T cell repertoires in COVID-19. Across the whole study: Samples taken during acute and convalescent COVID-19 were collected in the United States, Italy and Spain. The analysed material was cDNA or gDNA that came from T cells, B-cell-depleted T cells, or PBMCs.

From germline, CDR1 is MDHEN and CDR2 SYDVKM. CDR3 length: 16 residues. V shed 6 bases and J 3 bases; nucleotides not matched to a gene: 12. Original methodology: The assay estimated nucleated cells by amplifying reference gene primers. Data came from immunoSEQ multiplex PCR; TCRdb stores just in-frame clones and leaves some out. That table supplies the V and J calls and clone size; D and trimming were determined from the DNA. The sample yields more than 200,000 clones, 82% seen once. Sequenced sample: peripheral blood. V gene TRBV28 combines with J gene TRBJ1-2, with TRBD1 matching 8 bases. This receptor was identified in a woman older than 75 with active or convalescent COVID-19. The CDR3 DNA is TGTGCCAGCAGAACCCCCGGGACAGGAGGATACTATGGCTACACCTTC. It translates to CASRTPGTGGYYGYTF.